What follows describes a single TCR beta chain. Its target is unknown. These data originate in a study of T cell responses to AZD1222 COVID-19 vaccine. Study-level findings and limits: Spike-wide coverage was observed for vaccine-associated CD4 TCRs, with dominant responses at 160-218 and 743-854.

Data came from immunoSEQ multiplex PCR; TCRdb stores just in-frame clones and leaves some out. The table includes roughly 180,000 clones, approximately 94% detected once. This CDR3 comprises 15 residues. Trimming cost V 3 bases and J 5 bases; bases outside gene matches: 6. Germline CDR1 reads ENHRY; CDR2 reads SYGVKD. Pooled samples include second doses given at about 4 or 12 weeks. The starting material was peripheral blood, obtained 28 days after the second AZD1222 dose. The TCR originated in an adult who received the AZD1222 COVID-19 vaccine. The V call is TRBV10-3, the J call TRBJ1-1; 10 nucleotides match TRBD1. CDR3 nucleotide sequence: TGTGCCATCAGTGACCCCGGACAGGGGGAGACTGAAGCTTTCTTT. Its translation is CAISDPGQGETEAFF.